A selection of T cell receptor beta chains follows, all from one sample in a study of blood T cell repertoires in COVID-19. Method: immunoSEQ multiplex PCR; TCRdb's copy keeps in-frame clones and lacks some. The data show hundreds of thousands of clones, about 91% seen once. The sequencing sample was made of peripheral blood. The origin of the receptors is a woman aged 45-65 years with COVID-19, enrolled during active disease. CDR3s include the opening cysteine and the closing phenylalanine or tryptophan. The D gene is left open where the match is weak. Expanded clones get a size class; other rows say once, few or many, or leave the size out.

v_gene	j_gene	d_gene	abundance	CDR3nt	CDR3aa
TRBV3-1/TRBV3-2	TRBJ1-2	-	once	TGTGCCAGCAGCCAAGAAACTGGGGCCTATGGCTACACCTTC	CASSQETGAYGYTF
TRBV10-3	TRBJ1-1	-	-	TGTGCCATCACCCCGGACAGGAACACTGAAGCTTTCTTT	CAITPDRNTEAFF
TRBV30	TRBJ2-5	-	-	TGTGCCTGGAGTACACGAGAGACCCAGTACTTC	CAWSTRETQYF
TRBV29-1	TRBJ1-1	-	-	TGCAGCGTTGTTGGCCGAAACACTGAAGCTTTCTTT	CSVVGRNTEAFF
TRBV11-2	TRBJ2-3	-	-	TGTGCCAGCAGGGTGACGGGGGGCACCGATACGCAGTATTTT	CASRVTGGTDTQYF
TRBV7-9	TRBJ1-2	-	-	TGTGCCAGCAGCGCCGGGAGTCTCCCCTATGGCTACACCTTC	CASSAGSLPYGYTF
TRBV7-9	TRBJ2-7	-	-	TGTGCCAGCAGCCCCTCGCGGGAGCAGTACTTC	CASSPSREQYF
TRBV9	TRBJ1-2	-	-	TGTGCCAGCAGCCTAGGACGGGGAGGCTACACCTTC	CASSLGRGGYTF
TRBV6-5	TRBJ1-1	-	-	TGTGCCAGCAGTTATGGGGGCAAGGGCACTGAAGCTTTCTTT	CASSYGGKGTEAFF
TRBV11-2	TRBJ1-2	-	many	TGTGCCAGCAGCTTAGCCCCCCTTACAGGGAGGGCCGGCTTGTACACCTTC	CASSLAPLTGRAGLYTF
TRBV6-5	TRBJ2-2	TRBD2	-	TGTGCCAGCAGTAGCGGGGGAGACACCGGGGAGCTGTTTTTT	CASSSGGDTGELFF
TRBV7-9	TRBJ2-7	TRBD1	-	TGTGCCAGCGGGACAGGGGGGCACGAGCAGTACTTC	CASGTGGHEQYF
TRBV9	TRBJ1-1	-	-	TGTGCCAGCAGCGTAGGAGGAGAACTGAACACTGAAGCTTTCTTT	CASSVGGELNTEAFF
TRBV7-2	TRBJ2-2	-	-	TGTGCCAGCAGCTTAAGGGGTGGCCCCGGGGAGCTGTTTTTT	CASSLRGGPGELFF
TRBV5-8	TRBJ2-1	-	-	TGTGCCAGCAGCTTTGAGAATCAGTTCTTC	CASSFENQFF
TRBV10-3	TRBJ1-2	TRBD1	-	TGTGCCATCAGCCCGGGGACAGGGACCTTTTTCTATGGCTACACCTTC	CAISPGTGTFFYGYTF
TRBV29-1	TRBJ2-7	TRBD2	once	TGCAGCGTCCGGGGGACGGGGGGCTACGAGCAGTACTTC	CSVRGTGGYEQYF
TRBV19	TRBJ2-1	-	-	TGTGCCAGTAGTATCATTTCAGGGTCAAGTGAGCAGTTCTTC	CASSIISGSSEQFF
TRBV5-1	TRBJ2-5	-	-	TGCGCCAGCAGCACCAGGGCCGGCCAAGAGACCCAGTACTTC	CASSTRAGQETQYF
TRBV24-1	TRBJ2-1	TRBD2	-	TGTGCCACCAGTGATTTTAGCGGGGCGGGGCTTGGGGAGCAGTTCTTC	CATSDFSGAGLGEQFF
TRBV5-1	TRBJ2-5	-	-	TGCGCCAGCAGCCTAGAGGGACTTCCACAAGAGACCCAGTACTTC	CASSLEGLPQETQYF
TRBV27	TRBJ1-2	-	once	TGTGCCAGCAGTTTAACCTCAGGGGATGGCTACACCTTC	CASSLTSGDGYTF
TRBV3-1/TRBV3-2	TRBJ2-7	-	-	TGTGCCAGCAGCCAAGATCAGACAGCCCGGCAGCAGTACTTC	CASSQDQTARQQYF
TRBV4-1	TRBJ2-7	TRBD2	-	TGCGCCAGCAGCCAAGATCGGCTAGCGGGGGGCCTTACCTACGAGCAGTACTTC	CASSQDRLAGGLTYEQYF